This T cell receptor (beta chain) was obtained from a study of T cell responses to AZD1222 COVID-19 vaccine (dated by TCRdb to 2020 to 2022). Describing the broader study: Because spike-specific TCR depth and breadth did not differ between the two schedules, AZD1222 recipients who got a second dose at roughly 4 weeks were pooled with those who got a second dose at roughly 12 weeks. TCR sequencing was performed for roughly 250 trial participants, of whom around 200 were given two doses of AZD1222 and some 26 were given two doses of MenACWY control vaccine. Trial participants were enrolled into age subgroups of 18-55, 56-69 and 70-plus years, which contained approximately 150, 28 and 58 TCR-sequenced participants, respectively.

The intended sense of this specimen's time point label: baseline before first vaccination. Vaccinee samples were obtained from the UK trials COV001 and COV002, which included a single-blind randomized controlled phase 2/3 trial of AZD1222 (ChAdOx1 nCoV-19) in healthy adults. For TCRbeta chain sequencing, PBMC samples were collected from trial participants at day 0 and at day 28 after the second dose. Deletion took 4 bases off V and 5 bases off J, with a span of 15 bases between the germline ends. Including the terminal cysteine and phenylalanine, the CDR3 comprises 14 residues. Only the CDR3 portion is preserved as DNA: 42 bases, with reading frame beginning at the first base. Sequences SGHRS (CDR1) and YFSETQ (CDR2) are obtained from the germline V gene. This clone appeared a few times. The antigen it recognizes is unknown. Qualities for individual bases were not recorded, and no much larger clone is one base off.

The CDR3 regions of human TCRbeta chains were analyzed by immunosequencing. The source study handled its data this way. Repertoire TCRs were checked for matches against a reference library of SARS-CoV-2-specific TCRs that had been generated using the MIRA antigen-specificity platform. Breadth was defined as the fraction of unique TCRs that were SARS-CoV-2-associated. Depth was defined as the fraction of total T cells that were SARS-CoV-2-associated. Using the MIRA data, each spike-specific TCR was mapped to the spike region that the TCR reacts to and placed in a CD4 or CD8 class. Log10-transformed breadth and depth values were compared by one-way ANOVA with Sidak's multiple comparisons tests. In TCRdb, the immuneACCESS table is reduced to in-frame sequences with V and J assigned. These tables do not hold every clone; where another copy was compared, an unresolved V gene accounts for under half, and the others remain unexplained. V and J calls and clone size are copied from that table; D and trimming were computed from the DNA. Here the sample has about 150,000 clones; around 90% occur a single time. Of the sample, around 1.5% falls within the top ten clones.

Here is what the overall study found, with its caveats: Reportedly, close to half of the unique spike-specific TCRs recognized epitopes lying outside the regions that are mutated in the B.1.351 and B.1.1.7 variants. No day 14 peak-response samples were available, so repertoires were characterized only after the peak T cell response. Conclusions about previously exposed vaccinees are limited, since just six AZD1222 recipients were seropositive for SARS-CoV-2 at baseline. After two AZD1222 doses, spike-specific TCR breadth and depth were significantly higher than at day 0 and than in MenACWY recipients. Participants were mostly white British and included more females than males, and it was suggested by the authors that clonal diversity may have been underestimated. The 56-69-year group was small, and its depth increase did not reach significance, likely because of low power. CD4 TCRs associated with the vaccine covered the entire spike protein, and the dominant responses were in regions 160-218 and 743-854.

The origin of this receptor is an adult in good health. The chain links TRBV5-1 with TRBJ1-2, and perhaps TRBD1 as D gene, on 5 matching bases. Sample: peripheral blood, taken on day 0 of AZD1222 vaccination. The CDR3 protein sequence reads: CASSPSGPSYGYTF. The base sequence is TGCGCCAGCAGCCCGTCGGGACCCAGTTATGGCTACACCTTC.